Given below is one TCR beta chain in context. These data are taken from a study of blood T cell repertoires in COVID-19. Study details: Both acute and convalescent COVID-19 samples were obtained from the United States, Italy and Spain. PBMCs, B-cell-depleted T cells, or T cells were the source of the cDNA or gDNA that made up the material.

Sequencing used immunoSEQ multiplex PCR; TCRdb keeps in-frame clones, though not all of them. The sample includes 200,000 to 250,000 clones, 83% seen only once; the top ten take around 5.5%. The junction had 9 bases not matched to a gene; V was cut back by 8 bases and J by 3 bases. CDR1 and CDR2 from the germline V gene are MRHNA and SNTAGT. The CDR3 has 15 residues. This chain uses TRBV6-4 with TRBJ2-1, with TRBD2 identical over 8 bases. Sequencing was carried out using peripheral blood. This sequence originates from a human donor in a cohort sampled during active COVID-19. CDR3 region: CASHKLAEFYNEQFF. The CDR3 bases are TGTGCCAGCCATAAACTAGCGGAGTTCTACAATGAGCAGTTCTTC.